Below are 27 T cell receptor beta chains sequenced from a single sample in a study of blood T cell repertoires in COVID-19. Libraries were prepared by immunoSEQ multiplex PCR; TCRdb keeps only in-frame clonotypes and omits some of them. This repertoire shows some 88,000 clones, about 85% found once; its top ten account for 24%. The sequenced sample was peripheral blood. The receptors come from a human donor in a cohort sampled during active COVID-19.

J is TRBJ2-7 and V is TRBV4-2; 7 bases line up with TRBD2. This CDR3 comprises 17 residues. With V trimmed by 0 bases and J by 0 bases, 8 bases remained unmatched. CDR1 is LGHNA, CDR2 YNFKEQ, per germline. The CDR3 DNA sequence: TGTGCCAGCAGCCAAGAGAGCCGGCGGGAGAGCTCCTACGAGCAGTACTTC. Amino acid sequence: CASSQESRRESSYEQYF.

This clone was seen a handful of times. The CDR3 DNA follows: TGTGCCAGCAGCTTTGGGAGCGGGGAAGAGACCCAGTACTTC. Its translation: CASSFGSGEETQYF. The chain links TRBV7-9 to TRBJ2-5, with 7 bases that match TRBD2. The CDR3 has 14 residues. Germline assignment: CDR1 SEHNR and CDR2 FQNEAQ (reference sequence). The ends lost 3 bases at V and 3 bases at J; junction bases unmatched: 4.

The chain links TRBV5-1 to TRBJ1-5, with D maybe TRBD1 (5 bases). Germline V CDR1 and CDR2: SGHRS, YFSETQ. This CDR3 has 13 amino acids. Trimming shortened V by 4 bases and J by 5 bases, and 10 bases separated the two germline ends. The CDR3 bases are TGCGCCAGCAGCCTGGGGCTCCATCAGCCCCAGCATTTT. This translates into CASSLGLHQPQHF.

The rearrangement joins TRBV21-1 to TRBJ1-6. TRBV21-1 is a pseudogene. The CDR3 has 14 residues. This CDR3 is CASSKRSVNSPLHF. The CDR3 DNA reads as TGTGCCAGCAGCAAAAGGAGTGTGAATTCACCCCTCCACTTT.

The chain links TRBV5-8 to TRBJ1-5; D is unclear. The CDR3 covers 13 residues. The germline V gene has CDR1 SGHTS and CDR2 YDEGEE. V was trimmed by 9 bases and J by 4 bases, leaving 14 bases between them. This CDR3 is CAIQSNRNQPQHF. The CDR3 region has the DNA TGTGCCATACAGAGCAATCGAAATCAGCCCCAGCATTTT.

The chain's CDR3 is CASSPQSVLSSYEQYF. CDR3 DNA: TGTGCCAGCTCACCACAATCTGTATTATCCTCCTACGAGCAGTACTTC. This chain joins TRBV18 and TRBJ2-7; D is unresolved. The ends were cut back, 1 base at V and 0 bases at J, with 13 bases in the middle. Germline V gene lookup returns CDR1 KGHSH and CDR2 LQKENI. The CDR3 sequence is 16 residues long.

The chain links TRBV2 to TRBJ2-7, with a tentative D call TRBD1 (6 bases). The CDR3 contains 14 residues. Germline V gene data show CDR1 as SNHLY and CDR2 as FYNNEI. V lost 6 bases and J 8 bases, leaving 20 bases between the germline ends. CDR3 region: CASSESRDIPKQYF. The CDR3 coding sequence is TGTGCCAGCAGCGAGTCCCGGGACATACCGAAGCAGTACTTC. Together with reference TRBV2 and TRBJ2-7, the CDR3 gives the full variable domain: EPEVTQTPSHQVTQMGQEVILRCVPISNHLYFYWYRQILGQKVEFLVSFYNNEISEKSEIFDDQFSVERPDGSNFTLKIRSTKLEDSAMYFCASSESRDIPKQYFGPGTRLTVT.

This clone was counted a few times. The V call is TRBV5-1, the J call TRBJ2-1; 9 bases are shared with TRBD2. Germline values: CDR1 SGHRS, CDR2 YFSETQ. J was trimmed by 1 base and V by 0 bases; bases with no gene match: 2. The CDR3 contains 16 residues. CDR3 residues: CASSLGSGGSYNEQFF. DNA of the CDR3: TGCGCCAGCAGCTTGGGTAGCGGGGGATCCTACAATGAGCAGTTCTTC.

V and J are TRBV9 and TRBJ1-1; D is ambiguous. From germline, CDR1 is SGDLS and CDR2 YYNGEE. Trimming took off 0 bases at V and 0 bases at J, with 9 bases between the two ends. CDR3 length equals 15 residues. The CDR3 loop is CASSVGGSVNTEAFF. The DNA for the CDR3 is TGTGCCAGCAGCGTAGGTGGCAGCGTGAACACTGAAGCTTTCTTT.

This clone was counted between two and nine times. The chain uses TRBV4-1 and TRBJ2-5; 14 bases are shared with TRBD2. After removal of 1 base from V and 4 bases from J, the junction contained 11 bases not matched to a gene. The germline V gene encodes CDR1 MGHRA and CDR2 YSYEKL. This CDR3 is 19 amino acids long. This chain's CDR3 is CASSQATGTSGSPRETQYF. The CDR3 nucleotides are TGCGCCAGCAGCCAAGCAACCGGGACTAGCGGGAGCCCACGAGAGACCCAGTACTTC.

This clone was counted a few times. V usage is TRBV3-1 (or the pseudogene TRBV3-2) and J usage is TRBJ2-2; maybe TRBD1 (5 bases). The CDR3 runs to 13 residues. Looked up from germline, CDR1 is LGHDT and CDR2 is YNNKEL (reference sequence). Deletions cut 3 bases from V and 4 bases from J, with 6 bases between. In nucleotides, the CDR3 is TGTGCCAGCAGCCATCAGGGCACCGGGGAGCTGTTTTTT. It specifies CASSHQGTGELFF.

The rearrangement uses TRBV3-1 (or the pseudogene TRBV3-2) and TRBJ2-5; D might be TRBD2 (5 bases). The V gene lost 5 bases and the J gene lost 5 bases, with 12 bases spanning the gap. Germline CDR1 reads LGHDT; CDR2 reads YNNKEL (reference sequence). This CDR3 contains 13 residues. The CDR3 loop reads CASSYTRGETQYF. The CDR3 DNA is TGTGCCAGCAGCTATACAAGAGGGGAGACCCAGTACTTC.

DNA for the CDR3: TGTGCCAGCAGCTACACGGAGGGGTTCTCTGGAAACACCATATATTTT. It yields the protein CASSYTEGFSGNTIYF. This chain joins TRBV9 and TRBJ1-3, with TRBD1 as a possible D gene (5 bases). Germline V gene data show CDR1 as SGDLS and CDR2 as YYNGEE. V lost 4 bases and J 0 bases, leaving 14 bases between the germline ends. The CDR3 consists of 16 residues.

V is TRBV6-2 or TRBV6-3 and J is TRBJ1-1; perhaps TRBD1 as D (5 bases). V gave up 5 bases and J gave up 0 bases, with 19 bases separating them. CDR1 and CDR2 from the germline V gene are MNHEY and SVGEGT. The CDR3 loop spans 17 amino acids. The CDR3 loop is CASSHGGDGGMNTEAFF. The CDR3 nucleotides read TGTGCCAGCAGTCACGGGGGGGACGGCGGAATGAACACTGAAGCTTTCTTT.

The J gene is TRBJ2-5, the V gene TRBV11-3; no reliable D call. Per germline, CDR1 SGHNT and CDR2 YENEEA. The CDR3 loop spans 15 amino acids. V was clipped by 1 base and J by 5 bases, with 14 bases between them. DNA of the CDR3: TGTGCCAGCAGCTTAGGAGTAGCTTCCGAGGAGACCCAGTACTTC. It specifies CASSLGVASEETQYF.

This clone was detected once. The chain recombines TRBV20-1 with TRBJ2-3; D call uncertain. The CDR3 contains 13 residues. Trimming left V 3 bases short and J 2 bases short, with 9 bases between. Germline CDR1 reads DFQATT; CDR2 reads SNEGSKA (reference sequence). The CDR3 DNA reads TGCAGTGCTAGTAAACAAAACACAGATACGCAGTATTTT. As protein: CSASKQNTDTQYF.

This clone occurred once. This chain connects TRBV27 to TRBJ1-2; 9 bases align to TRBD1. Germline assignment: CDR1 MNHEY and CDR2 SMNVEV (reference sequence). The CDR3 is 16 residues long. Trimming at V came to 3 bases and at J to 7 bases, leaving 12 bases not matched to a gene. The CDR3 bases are TGTGCCAGCAGTTTCTCTCCGGGACAGGGTAGTGGTGGCTACACCTTC. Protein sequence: CASSFSPGQGSGGYTF.

The CDR3 DNA reads as TGTGCCAGCAGTTCGTCTAGCGGATCCTACGAGCAGTACTTC. Encoded protein: CASSSSSGSYEQYF. The J gene is TRBJ2-7, the V gene TRBV28; 7 bases map to TRBD2. CDR1 MDHEN and CDR2 SYDVKM come from the germline V gene. This CDR3 has 14 amino acids. V trimming: 4 bases; J trimming: 1 base; junction bases outside the gene matches: 4.

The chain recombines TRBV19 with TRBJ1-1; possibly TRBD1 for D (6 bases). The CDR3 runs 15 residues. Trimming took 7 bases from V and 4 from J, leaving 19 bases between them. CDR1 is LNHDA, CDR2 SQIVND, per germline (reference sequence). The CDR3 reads CASMTLGRGGTEAFF. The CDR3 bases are TGTGCCAGTATGACGTTAGGGAGGGGGGGCACTGAAGCTTTCTTT.

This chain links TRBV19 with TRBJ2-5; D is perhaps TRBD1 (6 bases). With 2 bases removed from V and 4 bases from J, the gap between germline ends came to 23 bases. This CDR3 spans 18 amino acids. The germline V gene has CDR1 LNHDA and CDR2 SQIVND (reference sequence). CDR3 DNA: TGTGCCAGTAGTATATCCGGACAGAGTATAAGTCCCCTAGAGACCCAGTACTTC. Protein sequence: CASSISGQSISPLETQYF.

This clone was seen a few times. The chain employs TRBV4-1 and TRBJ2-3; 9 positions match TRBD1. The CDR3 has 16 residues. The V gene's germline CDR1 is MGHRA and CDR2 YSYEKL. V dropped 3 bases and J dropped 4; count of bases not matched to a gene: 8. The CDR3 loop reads CASSQTGTGSADTQYF. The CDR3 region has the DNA TGCGCCAGCAGCCAGACCGGGACAGGGAGCGCAGATACGCAGTATTTT.

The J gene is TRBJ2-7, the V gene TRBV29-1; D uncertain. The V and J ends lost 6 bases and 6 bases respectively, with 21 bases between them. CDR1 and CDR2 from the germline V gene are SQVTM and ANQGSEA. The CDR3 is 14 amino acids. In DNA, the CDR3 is TGCAGCGTGGCAGCACCGGCCCAGCTAGGCGAGCAGTACTTC. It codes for CSVAAPAQLGEQYF.

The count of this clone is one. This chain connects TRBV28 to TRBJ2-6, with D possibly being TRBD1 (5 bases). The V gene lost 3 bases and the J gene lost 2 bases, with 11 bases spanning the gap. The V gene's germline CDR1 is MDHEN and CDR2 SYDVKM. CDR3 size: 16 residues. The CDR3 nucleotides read TGTGCCAGCAGTTTGCAGGGAAGTCCTGGGGCCAACGTCCTGACTTTC. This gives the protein CASSLQGSPGANVLTF.

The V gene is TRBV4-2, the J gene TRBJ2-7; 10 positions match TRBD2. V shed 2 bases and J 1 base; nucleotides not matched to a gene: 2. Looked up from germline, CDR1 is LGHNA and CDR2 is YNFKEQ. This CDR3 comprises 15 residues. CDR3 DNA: TGTGCCAGCAGCCAACTAGCGGGAGAGTCCTACGAGCAGTACTTC. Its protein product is CASSQLAGESYEQYF.

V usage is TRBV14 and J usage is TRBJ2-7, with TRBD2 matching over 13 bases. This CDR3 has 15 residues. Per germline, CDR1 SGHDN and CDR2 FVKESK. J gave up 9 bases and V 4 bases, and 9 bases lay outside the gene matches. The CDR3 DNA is TGTGCCAGCAGCCTGGGACTAGCGGGAACCGGTGGGCAGTACTTC. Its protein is CASSLGLAGTGGQYF.

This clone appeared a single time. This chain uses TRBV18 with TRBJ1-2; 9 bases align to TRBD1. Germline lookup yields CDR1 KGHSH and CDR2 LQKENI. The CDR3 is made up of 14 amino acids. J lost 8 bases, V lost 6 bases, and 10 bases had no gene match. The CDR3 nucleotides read TGTGCCAGCTCTTGGGACAGGGCAAGTTGGGGCTACACCTTC. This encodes CASSWDRASWGYTF.

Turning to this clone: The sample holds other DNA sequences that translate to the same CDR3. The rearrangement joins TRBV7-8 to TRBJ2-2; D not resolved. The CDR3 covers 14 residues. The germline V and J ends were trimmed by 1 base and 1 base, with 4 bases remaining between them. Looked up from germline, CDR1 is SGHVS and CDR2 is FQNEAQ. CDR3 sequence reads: CASSLGLNTGELFF. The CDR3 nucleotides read TGTGCCAGCAGCTTAGGTCTGAACACCGGGGAGCTGTTTTTT. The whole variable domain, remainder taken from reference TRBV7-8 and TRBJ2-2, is GAGVSQSPRYKVAKRGQDVALRCDPISGHVSLFWYQQALGQGPEFLTYFQNEAQLDKSGLPSDRFFAERPEGSVSTLKIQRTQQEDSAVYLCASSLGLNTGELFFGEGSRLTVL.